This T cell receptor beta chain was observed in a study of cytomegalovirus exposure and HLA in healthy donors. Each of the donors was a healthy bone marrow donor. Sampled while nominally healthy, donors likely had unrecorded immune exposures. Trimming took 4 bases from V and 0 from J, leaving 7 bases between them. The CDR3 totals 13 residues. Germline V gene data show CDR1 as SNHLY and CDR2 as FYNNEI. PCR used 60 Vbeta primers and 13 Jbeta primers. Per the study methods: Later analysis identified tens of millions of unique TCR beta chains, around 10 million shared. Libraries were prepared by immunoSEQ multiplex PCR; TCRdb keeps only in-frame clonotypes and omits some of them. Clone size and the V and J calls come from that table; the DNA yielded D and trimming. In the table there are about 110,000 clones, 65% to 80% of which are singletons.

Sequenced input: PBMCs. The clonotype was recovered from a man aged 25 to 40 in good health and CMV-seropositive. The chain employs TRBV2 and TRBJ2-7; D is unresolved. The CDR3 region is CASSVTSSYEQYF. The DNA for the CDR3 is TGTGCCAGCAGTGTAACGAGCTCCTACGAGCAGTACTTC.